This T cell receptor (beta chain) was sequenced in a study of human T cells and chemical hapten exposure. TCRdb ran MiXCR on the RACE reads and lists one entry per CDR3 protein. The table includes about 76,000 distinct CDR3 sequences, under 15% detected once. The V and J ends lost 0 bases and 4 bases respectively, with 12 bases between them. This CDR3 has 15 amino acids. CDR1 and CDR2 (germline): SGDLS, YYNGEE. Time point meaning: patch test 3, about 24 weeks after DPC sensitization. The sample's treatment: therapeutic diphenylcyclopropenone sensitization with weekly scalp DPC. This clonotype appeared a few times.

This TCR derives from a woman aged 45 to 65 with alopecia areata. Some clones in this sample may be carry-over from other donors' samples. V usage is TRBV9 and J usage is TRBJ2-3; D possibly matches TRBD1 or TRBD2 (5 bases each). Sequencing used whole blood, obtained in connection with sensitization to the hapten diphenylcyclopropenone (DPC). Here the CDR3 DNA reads TGTGCCAGCAGCGTAGTAGGGACCGCCCCAGATACGCAGTATTTT. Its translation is CASSVVGTAPDTQYF. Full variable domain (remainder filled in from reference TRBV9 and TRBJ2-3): DSGVTQTPKHLITATGQRVTLRCSPRSGDLSVYWYQQSLDQGLQFLIQYYNGEERAKGNILERFSAQQFPDLHSELNLSSLELGDSALYFCASSVVGTAPDTQYFGPGTRLTVL.